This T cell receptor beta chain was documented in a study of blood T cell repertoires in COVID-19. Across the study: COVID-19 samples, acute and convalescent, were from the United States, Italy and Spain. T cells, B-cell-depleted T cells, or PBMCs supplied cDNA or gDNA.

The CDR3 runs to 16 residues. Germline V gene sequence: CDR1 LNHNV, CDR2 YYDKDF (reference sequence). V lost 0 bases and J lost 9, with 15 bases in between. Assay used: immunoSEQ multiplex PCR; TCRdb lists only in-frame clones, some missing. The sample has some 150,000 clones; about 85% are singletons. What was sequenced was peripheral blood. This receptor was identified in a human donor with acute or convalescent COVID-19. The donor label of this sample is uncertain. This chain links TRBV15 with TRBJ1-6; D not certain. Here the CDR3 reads CATSRDQSRKSSPLHF. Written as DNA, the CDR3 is TGTGCCACCAGCAGAGACCAAAGCAGGAAGAGTTCACCCCTCCACTTT. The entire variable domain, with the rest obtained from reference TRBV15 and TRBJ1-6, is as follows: DAMVIQNPRYQVTQFGKPVTLSCSQTLNHNVMYWYQQKSSQAPKLLFHYYDKDFNNEADTPDNFQSRRPNTSFCFLDIRSPGLGDTAMYLCATSRDQSRKSSPLHFGNGTRLTVT.